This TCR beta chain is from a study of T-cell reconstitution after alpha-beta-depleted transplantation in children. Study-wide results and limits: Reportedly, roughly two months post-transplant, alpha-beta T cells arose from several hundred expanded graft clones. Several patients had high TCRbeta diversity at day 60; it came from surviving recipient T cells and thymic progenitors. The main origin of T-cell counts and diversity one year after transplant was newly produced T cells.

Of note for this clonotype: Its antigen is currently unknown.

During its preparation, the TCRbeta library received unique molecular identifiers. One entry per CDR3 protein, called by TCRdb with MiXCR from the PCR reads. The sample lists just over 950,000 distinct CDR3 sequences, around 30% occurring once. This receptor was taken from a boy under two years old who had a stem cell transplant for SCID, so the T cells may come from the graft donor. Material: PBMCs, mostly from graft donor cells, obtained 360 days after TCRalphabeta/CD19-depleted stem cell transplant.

In DNA, the CDR3 is TGTGCCACTCAGGGTGGGGAGACCCAGTACTTC. Protein product: CATQGGETQYF. The chain carries TRBV24-1 and TRBJ2-5; D may be TRBD1 (5 bases). Trimming pared 10 bases from V and 5 bases from J, leaving 10 bases between. The CDR3 loop spans 11 amino acids. Germline V lookup: CDR1 KGHDR, CDR2 SFDVKD.